This T cell receptor (beta chain) was recovered during a study of blood T cell repertoires in COVID-19. Study-wide context: Donors in the United States, Italy and Spain gave samples during acute or convalescent COVID-19. In each case, the material was cDNA or gDNA derived from T cells, B-cell-depleted T cells, or PBMCs.

V lost 3 bases, J lost 8 bases, and 7 bases lay in between. The CDR3 consists of 11 residues. Under the authors' procedure: Scientists estimated how many nucleated cells there were by amplifying reference gene primers. The method was immunoSEQ multiplex PCR; TCRdb's version includes in-frame clones alone and lacks a portion of them. That table gives V, J and clone size, and the DNA gave D and trimming. The sample shows about 190,000 clones, 88% of them seen only once. The chain carries TRBV12-3 or TRBV12-4 and TRBJ1-1; tentative D call: TRBD1 (5 bases). The sample was peripheral blood. This receptor was identified in a human donor in a cohort sampled during active COVID-19. The CDR3 DNA reads TGTGCCAGCAGTTTGCGGGGGGAAGCTTTCTTT. Translation gives CASSLRGEAFF.